This T cell receptor beta chain was observed in a study of Graves' ophthalmopathy and Graves' hyperthyroidism (dated by TCRdb to 2016 to 2019). A note on the overall study: Peripheral blood samples were taken at the time of initial diagnosis, before any treatment was given. TCR beta repertoire signatures were used to distinguish Graves' ophthalmopathy from Graves' hyperthyroidism and to predict progression to ophthalmopathy. In total, around 140 blood samples were TCR-sequenced: 43 ophthalmopathy, some 75 hyperthyroidism and approximately 17 hyperthyroidism-to-ophthalmopathy patients. To explore V-J signatures that separate ophthalmopathy from hyperthyroidism, a discovery set of 100 patients was enrolled, consisting of 43 with ophthalmopathy and roughly 60 with stable hyperthyroidism. The independent validation cohort included 18 to 20 hyperthyroidism patients plus 17 patients who later progressed from hyperthyroidism to ophthalmopathy. In a handful of hyperthyroidism patients, the T-cell repertoire of thyroid tissue was compared with the T-cell repertoire of blood. Following sample collection, hyperthyroidism patients were given methimazole at a starting dose of 30 mg daily, and ophthalmopathy patients were given high-dose intravenous methylprednisolone. Here is what the overall study found, with its caveats: In cross-validation, the 13-signature model distinguished ophthalmopathy from stable hyperthyroidism with approximately 90% sensitivity and 81.08% specificity, while in the test set the corresponding values were about 80% and 75%. Sample size was not predetermined statistically, and investigators were not blinded to group allocation. In validation, the model predicted ophthalmopathy progression with 55% to 71% sensitivity and less than 80% specificity; approximately 12 predicted patients were CT-confirmed with GO in a median of around 6 months. Most of the expanded thyroid clonotypes with a frequency above 0.001 were also detected in blood, and it was suggested that the thyroid immune response may be reflected by blood repertoires.

Ophthalmopathy patients were characterized by moderately to severely active disease, a Clinical Activity Score of at least 3, a NOSPECS grade of at least 4, and a disease duration under 3 months. Anyone with other autoimmune diseases, uncontrolled infections, pregnancy or lactation was excluded from the study. Diagnosis was based on clinical symptoms, serum thyroxine, TRAb, thyroid ultrasound and orbital computed tomography. Ficoll-Paque density gradient centrifugation was used to isolate PBMCs from approximately 10 ml of fresh peripheral blood. Trizol reagent was used to extract the total RNA, and its quality was then checked on an Agilent 2100 Bioanalyzer. The CDR3 spans 15 residues, from the cysteine through the phenylalanine. The CDR3 DNA has 45 bases and is translated from base 1. The germline V gene specifies SGHRS as CDR1 and YFSETQ as CDR2. V is reduced by 0 bases and J by 3 bases, leaving a spacing of 9 bases between them.

TCR beta CDR3 regions were amplified from RNA transcripts for repertoire sequencing. The first round of RT-PCR was done with HTBI primers and the Qiagen OneStep RT-PCR kit, and was followed by a second round of multiplex PCR, then size selection and purification. The libraries underwent paired-end sequencing with 100 bp reads on an Illumina HiSeq2000. The authors' analysis ran thus. SOAPnuke was used for read processing, and reads with adapters, uncalled bases, a mean Phred below 15, or no exact constant-primer or identifier match were discarded. COPE v1.2.5 was used to merge high-quality paired reads. Each unique nucleotide sequence was defined as a clonotype, and clonotypes were aligned to IMGT TRB V, D and J references with MiTCR v1.1. The analysis was limited to V-J combinations with a frequency above 0.0001, which together covered roughly 99% of the repertoires. For each V-J combination, a TCR clonal expansion and chaos score was defined as F50 clonal expansion divided by the chaos observed in the TCRdist matrix. Welch's t-statistics and random forest were used to reduce the features to about a dozen V-J combinations, which were then used as input to a naive Bayes classifier. The Morisita-Horn index was used to measure how similar the thyroid and blood repertoires were. Using fastp trimming at Q25 and MiXCR clonotype assembly, TCRdb reanalyzed the public sequencing data and kept in-frame beta chains. Entries that share a CDR3 protein sequence are merged under the most common genes and DNA. The V and J calls shown here were made by TCRdb, not taken from the authors' results. Present in this sample are about 740,000 distinct CDR3 sequences, around 40% of which were seen just once. The top ten clones comprise 44% of the sample.

This clonotype was observed a handful of times. This receptor's antigen is unknown. No base quality information exists; no much larger clone differs at one position. This TCR was recovered from an adult man with Graves' ophthalmopathy. The receptor chain draws on TRBV5-1 and TRBJ1-4, with the D gene call left open. Sequencing was carried out using peripheral blood. The CDR3 in this case is CASSLGAIANEKLFF. The nucleotide sequence reads as follows: TGCGCCAGCAGCTTGGGAGCGATCGCTAATGAAAAACTGTTTTTT.